This T cell receptor beta chain originates from a study of identical twins. This clonotype was seen a few times. The CDR3 length is 14 residues. Trimming removed 7 bases from V and 1 base from J, with 16 bases in between. Germline CDR1 reads SQVTM; CDR2 reads ANQGSEA. TCRdb redid the calling of the 5' RACE reads with MiXCR, one entry per CDR3 protein. This sample yields 400,000 to 500,000 distinct CDR3 sequences, of which 14% are seen a single time; more than 0.8% belongs to the top ten. The same sample was also used in a study of yellow fever vaccine responses in identical twins.

V and J are TRBV29-1 and TRBJ1-1, with a possible D match to TRBD1 (6 bases). The sample comprised CD4+ T cells sorted from blood. The TCR comes from a woman aged 18 to 35 in good health. The CDR3 loop reads CSALGGGGNTEAFF. CDR3 DNA: TGCAGCGCCCTTGGGGGAGGGGGGAACACTGAAGCTTTCTTT.